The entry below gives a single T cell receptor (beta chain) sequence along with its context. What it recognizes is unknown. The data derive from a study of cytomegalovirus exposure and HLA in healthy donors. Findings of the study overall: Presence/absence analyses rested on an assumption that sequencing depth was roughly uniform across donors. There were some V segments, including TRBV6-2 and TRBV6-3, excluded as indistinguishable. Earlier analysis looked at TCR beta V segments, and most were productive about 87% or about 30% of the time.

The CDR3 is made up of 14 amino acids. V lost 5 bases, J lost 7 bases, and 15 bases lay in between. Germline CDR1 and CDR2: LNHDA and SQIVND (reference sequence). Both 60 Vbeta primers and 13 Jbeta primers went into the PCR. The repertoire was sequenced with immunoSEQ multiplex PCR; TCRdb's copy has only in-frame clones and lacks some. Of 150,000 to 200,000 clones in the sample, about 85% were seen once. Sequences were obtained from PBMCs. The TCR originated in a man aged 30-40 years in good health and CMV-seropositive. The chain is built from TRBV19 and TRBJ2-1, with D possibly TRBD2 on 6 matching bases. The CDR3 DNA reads TGTGCCAGTAGTTGGGGGGATTCGGGGAATGAGCAGTTCTTC. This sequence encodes CASSWGDSGNEQFF.